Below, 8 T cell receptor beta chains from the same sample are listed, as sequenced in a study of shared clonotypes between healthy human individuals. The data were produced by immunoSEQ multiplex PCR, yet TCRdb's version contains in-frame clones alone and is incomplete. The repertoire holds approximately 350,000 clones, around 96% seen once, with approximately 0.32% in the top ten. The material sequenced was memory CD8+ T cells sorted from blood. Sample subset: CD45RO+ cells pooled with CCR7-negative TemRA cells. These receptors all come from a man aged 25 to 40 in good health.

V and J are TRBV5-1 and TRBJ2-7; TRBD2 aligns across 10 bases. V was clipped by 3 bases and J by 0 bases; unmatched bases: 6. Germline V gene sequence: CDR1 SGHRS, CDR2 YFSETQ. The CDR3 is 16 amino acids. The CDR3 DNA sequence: TGCGCCAGCAGCTCACGGACTAGCGGCAGCTCCTACGAGCAGTACTTC. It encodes CASSSRTSGSSYEQYF.

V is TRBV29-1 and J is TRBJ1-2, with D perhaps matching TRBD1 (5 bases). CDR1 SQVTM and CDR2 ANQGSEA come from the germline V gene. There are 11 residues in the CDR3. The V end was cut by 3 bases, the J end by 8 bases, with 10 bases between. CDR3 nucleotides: TGCAGCGTTGAGCGGGGGGTCGGCTACACCTTC. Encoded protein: CSVERGVGYTF.

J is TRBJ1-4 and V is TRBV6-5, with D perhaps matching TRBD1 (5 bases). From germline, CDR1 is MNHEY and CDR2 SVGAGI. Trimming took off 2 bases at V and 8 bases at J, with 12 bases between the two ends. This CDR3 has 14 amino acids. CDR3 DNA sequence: TGTGCCAGCAGTTACGTCCAGGGTGGAGAAAAACTGTTTTTT. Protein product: CASSYVQGGEKLFF.

CDR3 coding DNA: TGCGCCAGCAGCCCTAGCGGGAGCCGGATCGGTGGCGGGGAGCTGTTTTTT. It translates to CASSPSGSRIGGGELFF. The V call is TRBV5-1, the J call TRBJ2-2; 10 positions match TRBD2. This CDR3 is 17 amino acids long. CDR1 is SGHRS and CDR2 is YFSETQ in the germline V gene. Unmatched junction bases numbered 13, after V lost 4 bases and J lost 7 bases.

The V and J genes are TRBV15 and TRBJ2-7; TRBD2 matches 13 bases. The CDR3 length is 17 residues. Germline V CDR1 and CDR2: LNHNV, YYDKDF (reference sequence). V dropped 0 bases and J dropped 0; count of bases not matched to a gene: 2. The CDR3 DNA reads TGTGCCACCAGCAGAGAGAGGACTAGCGGGAGCTCCTACGAGCAGTACTTC. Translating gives CATSRERTSGSSYEQYF.

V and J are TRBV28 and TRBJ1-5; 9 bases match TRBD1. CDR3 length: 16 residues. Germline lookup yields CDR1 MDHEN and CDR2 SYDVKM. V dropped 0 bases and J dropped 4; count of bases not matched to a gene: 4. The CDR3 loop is CASSLWGQGRNQPQHF. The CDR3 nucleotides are TGTGCCAGCAGTTTATGGGGACAGGGTCGGAATCAGCCCCAGCATTTT.

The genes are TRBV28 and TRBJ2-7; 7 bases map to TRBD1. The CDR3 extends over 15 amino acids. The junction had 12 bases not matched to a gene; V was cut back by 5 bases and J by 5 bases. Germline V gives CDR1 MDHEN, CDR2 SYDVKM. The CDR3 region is CASSPIDRAGNEQYF. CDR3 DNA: TGTGCCAGCAGTCCTATCGACAGGGCAGGTAACGAGCAGTACTTC.

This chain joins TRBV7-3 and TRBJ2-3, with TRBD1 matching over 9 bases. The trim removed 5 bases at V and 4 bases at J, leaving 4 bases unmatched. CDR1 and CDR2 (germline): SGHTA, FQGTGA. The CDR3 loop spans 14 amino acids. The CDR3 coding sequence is TGTGCCAGCAGCCTCGGGACAGGGTCAGATACGCAGTATTTT. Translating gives CASSLGTGSDTQYF.